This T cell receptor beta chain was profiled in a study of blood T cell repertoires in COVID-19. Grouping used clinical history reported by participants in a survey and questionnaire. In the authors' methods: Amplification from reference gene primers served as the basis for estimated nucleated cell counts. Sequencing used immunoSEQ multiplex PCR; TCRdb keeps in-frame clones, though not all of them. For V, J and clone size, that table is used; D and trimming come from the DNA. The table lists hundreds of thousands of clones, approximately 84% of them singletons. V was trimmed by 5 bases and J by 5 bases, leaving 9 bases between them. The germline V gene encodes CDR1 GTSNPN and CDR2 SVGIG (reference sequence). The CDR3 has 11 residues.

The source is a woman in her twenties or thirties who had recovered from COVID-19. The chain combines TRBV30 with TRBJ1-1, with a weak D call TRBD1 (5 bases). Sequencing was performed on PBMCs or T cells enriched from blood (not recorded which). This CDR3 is CAWSGPTEAFF. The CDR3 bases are TGTGCCTGGTCAGGGCCTACTGAAGCTTTCTTT.